These T cell receptor beta chains were read from a single sample in a study of cytotoxic CD8 clonotypes in ibrutinib-treated CLL. The protocol was immunoSEQ multiplex PCR, while the TCRdb copy is restricted to in-frame clones and leaves out a portion. The sample contains about 160,000 clones, roughly 77% of which appear only once. Here the sequenced sample was PBMCs, taken after 12 months of ibrutinib treatment. These receptors originate from a human donor with chronic lymphocytic leukemia. Both conserved end residues are part of each CDR3. The order of the fields is clone size, D gene, J gene, V gene, CDR3 protein, CDR3 DNA. The D gene is left open where the match is weak. The size field is filled for only some rows; it gives once, few, many or a size class.

clone size: NA
D gene: NA
J gene: TRBJ1-2
V gene: TRBV6-4
CDR3 protein: CASSDSRGYTF
CDR3 DNA: TGTGCCAGCAGTGACTCTAGGGGCTACACCTTC

clone size: NA
D gene: NA
J gene: TRBJ1-4
V gene: TRBV10-1
CDR3 protein: CASRLVPDEKLFF
CDR3 DNA: TGCGCCAGCAGATTGGTCCCAGATGAAAAACTGTTTTTT

clone size: NA
D gene: NA
J gene: TRBJ2-3
V gene: TRBV6-5
CDR3 protein: CASSHKNTQYF
CDR3 DNA: TGTGCCAGCAGCCATAAAAATACGCAGTATTTT

clone size: once
D gene: TRBD1
J gene: TRBJ2-2
V gene: TRBV7-2
CDR3 protein: CASSLSRGRAGELFF
CDR3 DNA: TGTGCCAGCAGCTTAAGCAGGGGGCGCGCCGGGGAGCTGTTTTTT

clone size: NA
D gene: NA
J gene: TRBJ1-5
V gene: TRBV19
CDR3 protein: CASSSQGGLPQHF
CDR3 DNA: TGTGCCAGTAGTAGCCAGGGAGGGTTGCCCCAGCATTTT

clone size: NA
D gene: TRBD1
J gene: TRBJ1-1
V gene: TRBV6-5
CDR3 protein: CASSWTGNMNTEAFF
CDR3 DNA: TGTGCCAGCAGTTGGACAGGCAACATGAACACTGAAGCTTTCTTT

clone size: NA
D gene: NA
J gene: TRBJ1-2
V gene: TRBV7-3
CDR3 protein: CASSLPNRAGGYTF
CDR3 DNA: TGTGCCAGCAGCTTACCTAACAGGGCTGGTGGCTACACCTTC

clone size: NA
D gene: NA
J gene: TRBJ1-4
V gene: TRBV5-4
CDR3 protein: CASSRGTGANEKLFF
CDR3 DNA: TGTGCCAGCAGCCGTGGCACAGGAGCTAATGAAAAACTGTTTTTT

clone size: once
D gene: NA
J gene: TRBJ1-3
V gene: TRBV6-5
CDR3 protein: CASSYAVNSGNTIYF
CDR3 DNA: TGTGCCAGCAGTTACGCGGTTAACTCTGGAAACACCATATATTTT

clone size: NA
D gene: TRBD2
J gene: TRBJ2-2
V gene: TRBV9
CDR3 protein: CASTKSSGVKTGELFF
CDR3 DNA: TGTGCCAGCACCAAATCAAGCGGGGTAAAAACCGGGGAGCTGTTTTTT

clone size: NA
D gene: TRBD2
J gene: TRBJ2-7
V gene: TRBV7-2
CDR3 protein: CASSPGGSSYHEQYF
CDR3 DNA: TGTGCCAGCAGCCCAGGCGGGAGTAGTTACCACGAGCAGTACTTC

clone size: NA
D gene: NA
J gene: TRBJ1-6
V gene: TRBV28
CDR3 protein: CASSPDRPSYSPLHF
CDR3 DNA: TGTGCCAGCAGTCCAGACAGACCATCTTATTCACCCCTCCACTTT

clone size: NA
D gene: NA
J gene: TRBJ2-2
V gene: TRBV11-3
CDR3 protein: CASSSFRGNDGELFF
CDR3 DNA: TGTGCCAGCAGCTCATTCCGGGGGAACGACGGGGAGCTGTTTTTT

clone size: NA
D gene: TRBD2
J gene: TRBJ2-7
V gene: TRBV5-1
CDR3 protein: CASKLAGGGPSSYEQYF
CDR3 DNA: TGCGCCAGTAAACTTGCTGGCGGGGGACCGAGCTCCTACGAGCAGTACTTC

clone size: NA
D gene: TRBD1
J gene: TRBJ2-7
V gene: TRBV6-5
CDR3 protein: CASSVGTAYEQYF
CDR3 DNA: TGTGCCAGCAGTGTAGGGACAGCCTACGAGCAGTACTTC

clone size: NA
D gene: TRBD1
J gene: TRBJ2-3
V gene: TRBV7-9
CDR3 protein: CASSFGQGGADTQYF
CDR3 DNA: TGTGCCAGCAGCTTCGGACAGGGAGGAGCAGATACGCAGTATTTT

clone size: NA
D gene: NA
J gene: TRBJ1-5
V gene: TRBV7-9
CDR3 protein: CASSLYGGNQPQHF
CDR3 DNA: TGTGCCAGCAGCTTGTACGGGGGCAATCAGCCCCAGCATTTT

clone size: NA
D gene: NA
J gene: TRBJ2-5
V gene: TRBV27
CDR3 protein: CASSLRVGETQYF
CDR3 DNA: TGTGCCAGCAGTTTAAGGGTAGGGGAGACCCAGTACTTC

clone size: NA
D gene: NA
J gene: TRBJ1-5
V gene: TRBV7-2
CDR3 protein: CASSLAFLSNQPQHF
CDR3 DNA: TGTGCCAGCAGCTTAGCGTTTCTTAGCAATCAGCCCCAGCATTTT

clone size: NA
D gene: NA
J gene: TRBJ2-7
V gene: TRBV7-2
CDR3 protein: CASSTRTASYEQYF
CDR3 DNA: TGTGCCAGCAGCACCCGGACAGCTTCCTACGAGCAGTACTTC

clone size: NA
D gene: NA
J gene: TRBJ1-2
V gene: TRBV6-5
CDR3 protein: CASSAAAGLYGYTF
CDR3 DNA: TGTGCCAGCAGTGCCGCGGCAGGGCTCTATGGCTACACCTTC

clone size: NA
D gene: TRBD2
J gene: TRBJ2-1
V gene: TRBV30
CDR3 protein: CAWGAGGPIFEQFF
CDR3 DNA: TGTGCCTGGGGAGCGGGGGGGCCAATCTTTGAGCAGTTCTTC

clone size: once
D gene: NA
J gene: TRBJ2-7
V gene: TRBV6-6
CDR3 protein: CASSYAGWSYEQYF
CDR3 DNA: TGTGCCAGCAGTTACGCAGGGTGGTCCTACGAGCAGTACTTC

clone size: NA
D gene: NA
J gene: TRBJ1-1
V gene: TRBV23-1
CDR3 protein: CALKKITNTEAFF
CDR3 DNA: TGCGCCCTAAAGAAGATAACGAACACTGAAGCTTTCTTT

clone size: NA
D gene: NA
J gene: TRBJ2-7
V gene: TRBV4-3
CDR3 protein: CASSQDTWRNEQYF
CDR3 DNA: TGCGCCAGCAGCCAAGATACGTGGCGGAACGAGCAGTACTTC

clone size: NA
D gene: NA
J gene: TRBJ2-3
V gene: TRBV4-3
CDR3 protein: CASSQDMGVGTQYF
CDR3 DNA: TGCGCCAGCAGCCAAGATATGGGGGTAGGGACGCAGTATTTT

clone size: once
D gene: NA
J gene: TRBJ2-3
V gene: TRBV7-9
CDR3 protein: CASSPAGSEGADTQYF
CDR3 DNA: TGTGCCAGCAGCCCGGCAGGGTCGGAGGGTGCAGATACGCAGTATTTT

clone size: NA
D gene: NA
J gene: TRBJ1-5
V gene: TRBV6-1
CDR3 protein: CASSPRPTNQPQHF
CDR3 DNA: TGTGCCAGCAGTCCACGACCGACCAATCAGCCCCAGCATTTT

clone size: NA
D gene: NA
J gene: TRBJ2-7
V gene: TRBV5-1
CDR3 protein: CASSSGYRALYHEQYF
CDR3 DNA: TGCGCCAGCAGCTCTGGTTACAGAGCCCTTTACCACGAGCAGTACTTC

clone size: NA
D gene: NA
J gene: TRBJ1-2
V gene: TRBV28
CDR3 protein: CASSLPGKGENGYTF
CDR3 DNA: TGTGCCAGCAGTTTACCGGGCAAAGGGGAGAATGGCTACACCTTC

clone size: NA
D gene: NA
J gene: TRBJ2-1
V gene: TRBV2
CDR3 protein: CASSFYSYRDLIRNEQFF
CDR3 DNA: TGTGCCAGCAGTTTCTATAGTTACAGGGATCTAATACGCAATGAGCAGTTCTTC

clone size: NA
D gene: TRBD1
J gene: TRBJ1-2
V gene: TRBV6-5
CDR3 protein: CASSSGGGYGYTF
CDR3 DNA: TGTGCCAGCAGCTCAGGGGGCGGCTATGGCTACACCTTC

clone size: NA
D gene: NA
J gene: TRBJ1-1
V gene: TRBV5-4
CDR3 protein: CASSPPGVANTEAFF
CDR3 DNA: TGTGCCAGCAGCCCCCCGGGGGTAGCAAACACTGAAGCTTTCTTT

clone size: NA
D gene: NA
J gene: TRBJ1-6
V gene: TRBV27
CDR3 protein: CASSSVGGFYNSPLHF
CDR3 DNA: TGTGCCAGCAGTTCAGTTGGAGGGTTTTATAATTCACCCCTCCACTTT

clone size: once
D gene: NA
J gene: TRBJ2-5
V gene: TRBV5-6
CDR3 protein: CASSRTGLGQETQYF
CDR3 DNA: TGTGCCAGCAGTCGCACAGGGTTAGGCCAAGAGACCCAGTACTTC

clone size: few
D gene: NA
J gene: TRBJ2-7
V gene: TRBV29-1
CDR3 protein: CSARQVPHEQYF
CDR3 DNA: TGCAGCGCTCGACAGGTACCCCACGAGCAGTACTTC

clone size: NA
D gene: NA
J gene: TRBJ2-7
V gene: TRBV5-1
CDR3 protein: CASSQQSSYEQYF
CDR3 DNA: TGCGCCAGCAGCCAACAGAGTTCCTACGAGCAGTACTTC

clone size: NA
D gene: NA
J gene: TRBJ1-2
V gene: TRBV19
CDR3 protein: CASAGNTNYGYTF
CDR3 DNA: TGTGCCAGCGCGGGGAATACTAACTATGGCTACACCTTC

clone size: NA
D gene: TRBD2
J gene: TRBJ2-7
V gene: TRBV28
CDR3 protein: CASSFAWGREGSYEQYF
CDR3 DNA: TGTGCCAGCAGTTTTGCATGGGGGCGGGAGGGTTCCTACGAGCAGTACTTC

clone size: NA
D gene: TRBD2
J gene: TRBJ2-2
V gene: TRBV28
CDR3 protein: CASSPRTSGRAGGKLFF
CDR3 DNA: TGTGCCAGCAGTCCCCGGACTAGCGGGAGGGCCGGCGGGAAGCTGTTTTTT

clone size: few
D gene: NA
J gene: TRBJ1-2
V gene: TRBV6-5
CDR3 protein: CASTRGPNYGYTF
CDR3 DNA: TGTGCCAGCACCCGCGGCCCGAACTATGGCTACACCTTC

clone size: NA
D gene: NA
J gene: TRBJ1-5
V gene: TRBV19
CDR3 protein: CASGRGNQPQHF
CDR3 DNA: TGTGCCAGCGGGAGGGGAAATCAGCCCCAGCATTTT

clone size: NA
D gene: TRBD1
J gene: TRBJ1-4
V gene: TRBV5-1
CDR3 protein: CASRTGGANEKLFF
CDR3 DNA: TGCGCCAGCAGGACAGGGGGCGCAAATGAAAAACTGTTTTTT

clone size: NA
D gene: NA
J gene: TRBJ1-1
V gene: TRBV4-3
CDR3 protein: CASSQGYRNTEAFF
CDR3 DNA: TGCGCCAGCAGCCAAGGGTATCGGAACACTGAAGCTTTCTTT

clone size: NA
D gene: NA
J gene: TRBJ2-5
V gene: TRBV28
CDR3 protein: CASRAFSERETQYF
CDR3 DNA: TGTGCCAGCAGAGCGTTCTCAGAAAGGGAGACCCAGTACTTC

clone size: once
D gene: TRBD1
J gene: TRBJ1-1
V gene: TRBV5-1
CDR3 protein: CASSPQPGQGLPNTEAFF
CDR3 DNA: TGCGCCAGCAGCCCCCAACCAGGACAGGGACTACCGAACACTGAAGCTTTCTTT

clone size: NA
D gene: NA
J gene: TRBJ1-3
V gene: TRBV11-2
CDR3 protein: CASSFSSGRTGNTIYF
CDR3 DNA: TGTGCCAGCAGCTTTTCCTCGGGGAGGACTGGAAACACCATATATTTT